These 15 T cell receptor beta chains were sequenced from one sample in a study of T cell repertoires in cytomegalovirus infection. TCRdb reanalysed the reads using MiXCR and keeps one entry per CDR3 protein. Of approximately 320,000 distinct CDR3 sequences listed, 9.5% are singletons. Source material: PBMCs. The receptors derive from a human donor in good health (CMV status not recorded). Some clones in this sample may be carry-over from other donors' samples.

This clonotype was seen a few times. The CDR3 DNA reads TGTGCCAGCAGTTCTACTAATCGGGACCCCTCCTACGAGCAGTACTTC. This translates into CASSSTNRDPSYEQYF. This chain uses TRBV7-4 with TRBJ2-7; the D call may be TRBD1 or TRBD2 (5 bases each). The CDR3 sequence is 16 residues long. Germline CDR1 is SGHVT and CDR2 is SQSDAQ. Trimming took off 6 bases at V and 0 bases at J, with 18 bases between the two ends. Complete variable domain (other parts from reference TRBV7-4 and TRBJ2-7): GAGVSQSPRYKVAKRGRDVALRCDSISGHVTLYWYRQTLGQGSEVLTYSQSDAQRDKSGRPSGRFSAERPERSVSTLKIQRTEQGDSAVYLCASSSTNRDPSYEQYFGPGTRLTVT.

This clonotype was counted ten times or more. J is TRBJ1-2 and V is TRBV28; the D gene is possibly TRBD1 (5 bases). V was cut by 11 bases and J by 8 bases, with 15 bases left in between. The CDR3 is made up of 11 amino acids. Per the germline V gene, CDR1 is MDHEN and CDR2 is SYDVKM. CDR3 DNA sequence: TGTGCCGCAGCAGCGGGGGTCGGCTACACCTTC. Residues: CAAAAGVGYTF.

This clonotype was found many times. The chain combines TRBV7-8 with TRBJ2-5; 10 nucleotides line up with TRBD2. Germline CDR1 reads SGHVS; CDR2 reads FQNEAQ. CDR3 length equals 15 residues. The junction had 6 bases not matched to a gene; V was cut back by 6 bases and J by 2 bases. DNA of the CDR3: TGTGCCAGCAGTACTGGACTAGCGGCACAAGAGACCCAGTACTTC. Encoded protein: CASSTGLAAQETQYF. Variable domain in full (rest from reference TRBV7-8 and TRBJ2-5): GAGVSQSPRYKVAKRGQDVALRCDPISGHVSLFWYQQALGQGPEFLTYFQNEAQLDKSGLPSDRFFAERPEGSVSTLKIQRTQQEDSAVYLCASSTGLAAQETQYFGPGTRLLVL.

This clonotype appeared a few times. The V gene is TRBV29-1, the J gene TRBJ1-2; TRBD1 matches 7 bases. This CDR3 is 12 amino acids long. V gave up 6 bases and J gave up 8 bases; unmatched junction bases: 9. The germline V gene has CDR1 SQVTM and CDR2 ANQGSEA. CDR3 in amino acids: CSVQTGLRGYTF. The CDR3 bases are TGCAGCGTACAGACAGGGTTGAGGGGCTACACCTTC.

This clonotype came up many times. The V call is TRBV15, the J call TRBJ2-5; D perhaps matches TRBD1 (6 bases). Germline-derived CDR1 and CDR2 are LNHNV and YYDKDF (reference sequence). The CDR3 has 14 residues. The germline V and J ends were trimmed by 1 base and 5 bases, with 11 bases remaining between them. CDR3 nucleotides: TGTGCCACCAGCAGAGCGGGACAAGGGGAGACCCAGTACTTC. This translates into CATSRAGQGETQYF.

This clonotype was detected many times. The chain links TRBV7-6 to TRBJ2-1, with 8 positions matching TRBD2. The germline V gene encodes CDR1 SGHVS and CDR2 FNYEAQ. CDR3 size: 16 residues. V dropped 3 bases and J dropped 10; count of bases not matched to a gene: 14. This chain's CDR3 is CASSFVPGLGPVEQFF. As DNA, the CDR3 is TGTGCCAGCAGCTTCGTACCGGGACTAGGTCCCGTCGAGCAGTTCTTC.

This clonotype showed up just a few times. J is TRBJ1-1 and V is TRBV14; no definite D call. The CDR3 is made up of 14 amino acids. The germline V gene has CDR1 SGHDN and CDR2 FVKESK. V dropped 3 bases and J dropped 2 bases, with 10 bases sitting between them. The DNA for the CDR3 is TGTGCCAGCAGCCAGCACAGACTAAACACTGAAGCTTTCTTT. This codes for CASSQHRLNTEAFF.

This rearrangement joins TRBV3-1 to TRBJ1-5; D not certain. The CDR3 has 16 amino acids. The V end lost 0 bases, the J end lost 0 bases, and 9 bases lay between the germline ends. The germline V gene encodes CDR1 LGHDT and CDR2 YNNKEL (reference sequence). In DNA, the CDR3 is TGTGCCAGCAGCCAAGATTTTCCGTATAGCAATCAGCCCCAGCATTTT. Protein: CASSQDFPYSNQPQHF. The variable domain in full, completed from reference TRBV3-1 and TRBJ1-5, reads DTAVSQTPKYLVTQMGNDKSIKCEQNLGHDTMYWYKQDSKKFLKIMFSYNNKELIINETVPNRFSPKSPDKAHLNLHINSLELGDSAVYFCASSQDFPYSNQPQHFGDGTRLSIL.

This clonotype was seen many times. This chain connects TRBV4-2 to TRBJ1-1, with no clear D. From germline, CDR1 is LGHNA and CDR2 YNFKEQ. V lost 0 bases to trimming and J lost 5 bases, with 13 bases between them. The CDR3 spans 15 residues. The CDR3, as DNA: TGTGCCAGCAGCCAAGATAGATCTTCGAGTACTGAAGCTTTCTTT. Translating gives CASSQDRSSSTEAFF.

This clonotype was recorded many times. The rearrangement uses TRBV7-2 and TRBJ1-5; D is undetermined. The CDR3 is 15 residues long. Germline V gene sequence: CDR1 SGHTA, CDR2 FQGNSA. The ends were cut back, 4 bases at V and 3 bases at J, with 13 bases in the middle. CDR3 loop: CASSSVGGSNQPQHF. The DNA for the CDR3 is TGTGCCAGCAGCTCGGTCGGAGGGTCCAATCAGCCCCAGCATTTT. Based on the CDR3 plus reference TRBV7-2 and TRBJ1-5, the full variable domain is GAGVSQSPSNKVTEKGKDVELRCDPISGHTALYWYRQSLGQGLEFLIYFQGNSAPDKSGLPSDRFSAERTGGSVSTLTIQRTQQEDSAVYLCASSSVGGSNQPQHFGDGTRLSIL.

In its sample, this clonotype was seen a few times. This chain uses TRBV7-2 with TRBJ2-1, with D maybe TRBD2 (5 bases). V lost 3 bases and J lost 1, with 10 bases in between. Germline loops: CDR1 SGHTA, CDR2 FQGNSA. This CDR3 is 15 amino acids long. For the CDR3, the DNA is TGTGCCAGCAGCTTTTTAGGCGGGTCCTACAATGAGCAGTTCTTC. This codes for CASSFLGGSYNEQFF.

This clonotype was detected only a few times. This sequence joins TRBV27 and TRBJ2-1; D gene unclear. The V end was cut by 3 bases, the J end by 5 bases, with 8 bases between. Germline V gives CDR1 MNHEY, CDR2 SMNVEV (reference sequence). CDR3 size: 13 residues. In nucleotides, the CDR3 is TGTGCCAGCAGTTTCACACGTCACAATGAGCAGTTCTTC. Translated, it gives CASSFTRHNEQFF.

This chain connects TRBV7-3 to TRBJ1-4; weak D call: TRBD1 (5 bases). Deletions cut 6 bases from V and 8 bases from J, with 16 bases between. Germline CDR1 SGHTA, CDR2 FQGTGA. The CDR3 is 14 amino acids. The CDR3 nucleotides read TGTGCCAGCAGACGGGTCAGGGCCGGGGAAAAACTGTTTTTT. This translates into CASRRVRAGEKLFF.

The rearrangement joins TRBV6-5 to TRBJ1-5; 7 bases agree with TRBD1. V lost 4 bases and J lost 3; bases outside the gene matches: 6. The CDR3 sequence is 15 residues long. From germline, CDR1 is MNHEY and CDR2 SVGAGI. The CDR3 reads CASSSGGMYNQPQHF. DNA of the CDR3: TGTGCCAGCAGTTCAGGGGGAATGTACAATCAGCCCCAGCATTTT.

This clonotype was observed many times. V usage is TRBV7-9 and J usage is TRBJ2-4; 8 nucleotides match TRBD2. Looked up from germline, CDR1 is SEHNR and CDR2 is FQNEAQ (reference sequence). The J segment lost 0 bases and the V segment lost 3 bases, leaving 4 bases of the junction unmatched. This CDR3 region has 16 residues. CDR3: CASSFAAGVAKNIQYF. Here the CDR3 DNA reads TGTGCCAGCAGCTTTGCAGCGGGGGTAGCCAAAAACATTCAGTACTTC.